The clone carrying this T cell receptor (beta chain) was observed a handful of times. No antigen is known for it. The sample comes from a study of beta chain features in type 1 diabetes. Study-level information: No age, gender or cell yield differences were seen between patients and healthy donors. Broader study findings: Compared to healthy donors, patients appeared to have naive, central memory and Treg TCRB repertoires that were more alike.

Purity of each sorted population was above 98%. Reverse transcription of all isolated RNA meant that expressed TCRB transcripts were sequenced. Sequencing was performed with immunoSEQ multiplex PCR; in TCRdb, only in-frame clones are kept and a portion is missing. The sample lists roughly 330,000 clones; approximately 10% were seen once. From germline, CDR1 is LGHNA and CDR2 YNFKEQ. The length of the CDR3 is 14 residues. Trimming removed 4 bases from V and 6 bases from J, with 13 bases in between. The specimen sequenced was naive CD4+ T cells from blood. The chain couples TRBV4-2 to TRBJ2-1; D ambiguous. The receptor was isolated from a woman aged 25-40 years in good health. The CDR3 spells CASSPLLSVNEQFF. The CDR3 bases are TGTGCCAGCAGCCCACTCCTGAGCGTCAATGAGCAGTTCTTC.